These T cell receptor beta chains were read from a single sample in a study of blood T cell repertoires in COVID-19. Clones were read by immunoSEQ multiplex PCR, and TCRdb kept only the in-frame ones, dropping some. This sample yields more than 300,000 clones, of which more than 75% are seen a single time; over 3.5% belongs to the top ten. Material for sequencing was PBMCs or T cells enriched from blood (not recorded which). Source of these receptors: a young man who had recovered from COVID-19. The CDR3 runs from the conserved cysteine through the conserved F or W.

V gene: TRBV27
CDR3 protein: CASSFGAGWPGELFF

V gene: TRBV9
CDR3 protein: CASSVSSGGSYEQYF

V gene: TRBV28
CDR3 protein: CASIQDRLNTGELFF

V gene: TRBV21-1
CDR3 protein: CASSSHVGTGPNTGELFF

V gene: TRBV11-3
CDR3 protein: CASSPPRLAGRFF

V gene: TRBV11-2
CDR3 protein: CASSLTGAGSSYNEQFF

V gene: TRBV7-9
CDR3 protein: CASSSRQGGGTGELFF

V gene: TRBV18
CDR3 protein: CASSPLQGAGEAFF

V gene: TRBV11-2
CDR3 protein: CASSPTPPNTGELFF

V gene: TRBV4-1
CDR3 protein: CASSQDGRQGYYGYTF

V gene: TRBV3-1/TRBV3-2
CDR3 protein: CASSAGGVGYTF

V gene: TRBV18
CDR3 protein: CASSPVQRGGTDTQYF

V gene: TRBV19
CDR3 protein: CASSIPPNYGYTF

V gene: TRBV14
CDR3 protein: CASSPTGAQETQYF

V gene: TRBV6-5
CDR3 protein: CASSFPTGLSTGELFF

V gene: TRBV5-1
CDR3 protein: CASRTARNTGELFF

V gene: TRBV2
CDR3 protein: CASFRGRQGQYF

V gene: TRBV6-1
CDR3 protein: CASSDPGGSPLHF

V gene: TRBV15
CDR3 protein: CATSRGTRDGYTF

V gene: TRBV9
CDR3 protein: CASSDRGDYFMNTEAFF